The clone carrying this T cell receptor beta chain occurred a few times. Its antigen is undetermined. The data were produced by immunoSEQ multiplex PCR, yet TCRdb's version contains in-frame clones alone and is incomplete. This sample yields over 95,000 clones, of which approximately 56% are seen a single time; 30% to 45% belongs to the top ten. These data belong to a study of cytotoxic CD8 clonotypes in ibrutinib-treated CLL. General study points: Baseline values of clonality outstripped age-matched healthy donors and followed circulating CD8+ T-cell counts. Clonality, elevated at ibrutinib response, dropped back toward baseline at progression. With treatment, public clonotypes, which were uncommon, either contracted or remained stable.

Germline assignment: CDR1 LGHNT and CDR2 FRNRAP. The V gene lost 4 bases and the J gene lost 5 bases, with 5 bases spanning the gap. This CDR3 has 11 amino acids. The starting material was PBMCs, obtained after 24 months of ibrutinib treatment. V is TRBV12-5 and J is TRBJ2-5; D not certain. This sequence was found in a human donor with chronic lymphocytic leukemia. Here the CDR3 reads CASGSGETQYF. The CDR3 DNA sequence: TGTGCTAGTGGTTCCGGGGAGACCCAGTACTTC.